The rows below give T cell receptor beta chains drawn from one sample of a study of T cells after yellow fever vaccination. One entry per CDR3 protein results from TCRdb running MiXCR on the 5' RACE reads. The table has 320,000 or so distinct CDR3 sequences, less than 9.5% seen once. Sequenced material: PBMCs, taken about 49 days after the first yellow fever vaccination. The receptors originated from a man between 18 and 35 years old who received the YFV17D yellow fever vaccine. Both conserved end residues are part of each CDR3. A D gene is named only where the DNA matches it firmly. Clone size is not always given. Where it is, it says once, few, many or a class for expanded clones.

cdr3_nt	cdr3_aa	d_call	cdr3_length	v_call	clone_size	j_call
TGCGCCAGCAGCATGTCTAGCGGGGCGATAAACACCGGGGAGCTGTTTTTT	CASSMSSGAINTGELFF	TRBD2	17	TRBV5-1	many	TRBJ2-2
TGTGCCAGCAGTTACTTGGGGCCGACGGGGGCACCCTACGAGCAGTACTTC	CASSYLGPTGAPYEQYF	.	17	TRBV6-5	many	TRBJ2-7
TGTGCCAGCAGCTTGTGGGTGCCTGAGCAGTTCTTC	CASSLWVPEQFF	.	12	TRBV7-9	.	TRBJ2-1
TGTGCCAGCAGCCGAGACAGGGGGCTAACCGGGGAGCTGTTTTTT	CASSRDRGLTGELFF	TRBD1	15	TRBV7-2	many	TRBJ2-2
TGCAGTGCTCACCCCGGGACAGGAACAGATACGCAGTATTTT	CSAHPGTGTDTQYF	TRBD1	14	TRBV20-1	.	TRBJ2-3
TGTGCCAGCAGATCAAAGACAGGGGGAACTGAAGCTTTCTTT	CASRSKTGGTEAFF	TRBD1	14	TRBV6-1	.	TRBJ1-1
TGTGCCAGCAGCAACGCGGGGTCGGAGACCCAGTACTTC	CASSNAGSETQYF	.	13	TRBV7-2	.	TRBJ2-5
TGTGCCAGCATCGGGACAGGGCCCTATCAGCCCCAGCATTTT	CASIGTGPYQPQHF	TRBD1	14	TRBV5-8	few	TRBJ1-5
TGTGTGGTTTTGAACACTGAAGCTTTCTTT	CVVLNTEAFF	.	10	TRBV28	few	TRBJ1-1
TGTGCCATCAGTGAGTCGGGCGGGAGCTACAATGAGCAGTTCTTC	CAISESGGSYNEQFF	TRBD2	15	TRBV10-3	few	TRBJ2-1
TGCGCCAGCAGCCGTGGGAACACAGATACGCAGTATTTT	CASSRGNTDTQYF	.	13	TRBV5-1	many	TRBJ2-3
TGTGCCAGCAGCCCACGGGACGGGGAACACGGTGAAGCTTTCTTT	CASSPRDGEHGEAFF	.	15	TRBV11-2	.	TRBJ1-1
TGTGCCAGCAGACTTACAGGGTCTGGAAACACCATATATTTT	CASRLTGSGNTIYF	.	14	TRBV3-1	.	TRBJ1-3
TGTGCCAGCAGCTTAATGGGTTACGGGGAGCTGTTTTTT	CASSLMGYGELFF	.	13	TRBV7-3	.	TRBJ2-2
TGCGCCAGCAGCCAAGATCCGGGGCCGGGCACAGATACGCAGTATTTT	CASSQDPGPGTDTQYF	.	16	TRBV4-1	few	TRBJ2-3
TGTGCCAGCAGCTTAACAGGGGGCGCCGACACTGAAGCTTTCTTT	CASSLTGGADTEAFF	TRBD1	15	TRBV7-6	.	TRBJ1-1
TGTGCCAGCAGTGATTGGGCAGGGACTGAAGCTTTCTTT	CASSDWAGTEAFF	.	13	TRBV2	few	TRBJ1-1
TGTGCCAGCAGCTCAAATGGGGGAAACCTCAATGAGCAGTTCTTC	CASSSNGGNLNEQFF	.	15	TRBV7-2	few	TRBJ2-1
TGCAGTGCCGAACGAACGGGTCTTAGCAATCAGCCCCAGCATTTT	CSAERTGLSNQPQHF	.	15	TRBV20-1	few	TRBJ1-5
TGCAGTGCTAGAGCCCCGCTGTGGGAGACCCAGTACTTC	CSARAPLWETQYF	.	13	TRBV20-1	.	TRBJ2-5
TGTGCCAGCAACACAAGGGTGTCGGCTGGAAACACCATATATTTT	CASNTRVSAGNTIYF	.	15	TRBV12-3/TRBV12-4	.	TRBJ1-3
TGTGCCAGCAGCCCAGACGATAATTCACCCCTCCACTTT	CASSPDDNSPLHF	.	13	TRBV5-6	few	TRBJ1-6
TGTGCCAGCAGTTCACGGTTAGATTCACCCCTCCACTTT	CASSSRLDSPLHF	.	13	TRBV6-5	many	TRBJ1-6
TGTGCCAGCAGCACAGAACCTTTCAGCGGGGGTACAGATACGCAGTATTTT	CASSTEPFSGGTDTQYF	TRBD2	17	TRBV7-2	few	TRBJ2-3
TGCGCCAGCAGCTTGTACGGGGGCTCTAGCTATGGCTACACCTTC	CASSLYGGSSYGYTF	.	15	TRBV5-1	few	TRBJ1-2
TGTGCCAGCAGCCTGATGGGCCGGAGGGAGGAAAAACTGTTTTTT	CASSLMGRREEKLFF	.	15	TRBV5-5	.	TRBJ1-4
TGCGCCAGCAGCTTAAGTTTGCGGGTGGAGCGACGGTCGAACACTGAAGCTTTCTTT	CASSLSLRVERRSNTEAFF	.	19	TRBV5-1	many	TRBJ1-1
TGTGCCAGCTCACCAGGACCGGGAGATACGCAGTATTTT	CASSPGPGDTQYF	.	13	TRBV18	few	TRBJ2-3
TGCGCCAGCAGCCAAGGTTCGCGGGAGCAGTACTTC	CASSQGSREQYF	.	12	TRBV4-1	few	TRBJ2-7
TGTGCCAGCACCGAGAGGGGGGCGGGGGCGTCGACCTGGGAGCAGTACTTC	CASTERGAGASTWEQYF	.	17	TRBV7-8	few	TRBJ2-7
TGCAGTGCTAGCGGGGGGGGGCAAGAGACCCAGTACTTC	CSASGGGQETQYF	TRBD2	13	TRBV20-1	few	TRBJ2-5
TGCGCCAGCAGCTTTAAACAGGGGGCGACAGATACGCAGTATTTT	CASSFKQGATDTQYF	TRBD1	15	TRBV5-1	few	TRBJ2-3
TGTGCCAGCAGATTTCAGGGGGCCAACGTCCTGACTTTC	CASRFQGANVLTF	.	13	TRBV7-2	many	TRBJ2-6
TGTGCCAGCAGTTACTCAAGGTTTGGGATTGCCAAAAACATTCAGTACTTC	CASSYSRFGIAKNIQYF	.	17	TRBV6-2/TRBV6-3	.	TRBJ2-4
TGTGCCAGCAGTTCCGAGTTCAGGGGGACCTATGGCTACACCTTC	CASSSEFRGTYGYTF	TRBD1	15	TRBV6-2/TRBV6-3	few	TRBJ1-2
TGTGCCAGCAGCTTAGGACTAGGGGGCTACGAGCAGTACTTC	CASSLGLGGYEQYF	.	14	TRBV7-6	many	TRBJ2-7
TGTGCCATCAGTGAGCAGAATCGACAGGAAGAGACCCAGTACTTC	CAISEQNRQEETQYF	.	15	TRBV10-3	.	TRBJ2-5
TGTGCCAGCAGCTATAACAGGGTTTCCTACAATGAGCAGTTCTTC	CASSYNRVSYNEQFF	.	15	TRBV7-9	few	TRBJ2-1
TGCAGCGCAGGACAGGGGTTGAGCTCCTACAATGAGCAGTTCTTC	CSAGQGLSSYNEQFF	TRBD1	15	TRBV29-1	few	TRBJ2-1
TGTGCCAGCAGTTACACGACAGGGGAAGAGACCCAGTACTTC	CASSYTTGEETQYF	TRBD1	14	TRBV12-3/TRBV12-4	.	TRBJ2-5
TGTGCCAGCAGCCAAGCTAAAGTCTCCTGGGACAATGAAAAACTGTTTTTT	CASSQAKVSWDNEKLFF	.	17	TRBV3-1	.	TRBJ1-4
TGTGCCAGCAGTTTCGCGGAGAGGGGGACACCCCTCCACTTT	CASSFAERGTPLHF	.	14	TRBV12-3/TRBV12-4	.	TRBJ1-6
TGTGCCAGCAGCTTGGGACAGGCGGACACCGGGGAGCTGTTTTTT	CASSLGQADTGELFF	TRBD1	15	TRBV7-9	few	TRBJ2-2
TGTGCCAGCAGGGGGACAGAGGAGCAGACCCAGTACTTC	CASRGTEEQTQYF	TRBD1	13	TRBV9	few	TRBJ2-5
TGCAGTGCTAGCTCGCCCAGAACTTTCACAGATACGCAGTATTTT	CSASSPRTFTDTQYF	.	15	TRBV20-1	.	TRBJ2-3
TGTGCCAGCAGGGGACTTGGGGCCAGCACAGATACGCAGTATTTT	CASRGLGASTDTQYF	.	15	TRBV6-2/TRBV6-3	.	TRBJ2-3
TGTGCCAGCAGGTCCCGGTACACCAACACAGATACGCAGTATTTT	CASRSRYTNTDTQYF	.	15	TRBV12-3/TRBV12-4	few	TRBJ2-3
TGCGCCAGCAGCTTGGAAGACAGGGTCTATGGCTACACCTTC	CASSLEDRVYGYTF	TRBD1	14	TRBV5-1	few	TRBJ1-2
TGTGCTAGTGTCCCCGGGACAGATATCAACGAGCAGTACTTC	CASVPGTDINEQYF	TRBD1	14	TRBV12-5	.	TRBJ2-7
TGTGCCAGCAGCCCCGGGGCCTTAGGGAGTTCACCCCTCCACTTT	CASSPGALGSSPLHF	.	15	TRBV11-2	.	TRBJ1-6
TGTGCCATCAGTGGGCTAAATGAAAAACTGTTTTTT	CAISGLNEKLFF	.	12	TRBV10-3	few	TRBJ1-4
TGTGCCAGCAGCCAAGGAGCGGGGGGGCCATCAGATACGCAGTATTTT	CASSQGAGGPSDTQYF	TRBD2	16	TRBV3-1	.	TRBJ2-3
TGTGCCAGCAGGCCAACGAGCTCCTACAATGAGCAGTTCTTC	CASRPTSSYNEQFF	.	14	TRBV7-3	few	TRBJ2-1
TGCAGTGCTAGAGATCGGGGGGGGTCAGATACGCAGTATTTT	CSARDRGGSDTQYF	TRBD2	14	TRBV20-1	.	TRBJ2-3
TGTGCCAGCAGCTTGAATGCGGGAGATACGCAGTATTTT	CASSLNAGDTQYF	.	13	TRBV7-2	many	TRBJ2-3
TGTGCCAGCACAAAGGTAGCCGGGGAGCTGTTTTTT	CASTKVAGELFF	.	12	TRBV12-3/TRBV12-4	few	TRBJ2-2
TGCGCCAGCAGGTCACAGGGGAACTATGGCTACACCTTC	CASRSQGNYGYTF	TRBD1	13	TRBV10-2	.	TRBJ1-2
TGTGCCAGCAGTTTCACATCGAACACTGAAGCTTTCTTT	CASSFTSNTEAFF	.	13	TRBV12-3/TRBV12-4	few	TRBJ1-1
TGTGCCACCAGCAGTTACCGGGACACGATCCAAGAGACCCAGTACTTC	CATSSYRDTIQETQYF	.	16	TRBV15	few	TRBJ2-5